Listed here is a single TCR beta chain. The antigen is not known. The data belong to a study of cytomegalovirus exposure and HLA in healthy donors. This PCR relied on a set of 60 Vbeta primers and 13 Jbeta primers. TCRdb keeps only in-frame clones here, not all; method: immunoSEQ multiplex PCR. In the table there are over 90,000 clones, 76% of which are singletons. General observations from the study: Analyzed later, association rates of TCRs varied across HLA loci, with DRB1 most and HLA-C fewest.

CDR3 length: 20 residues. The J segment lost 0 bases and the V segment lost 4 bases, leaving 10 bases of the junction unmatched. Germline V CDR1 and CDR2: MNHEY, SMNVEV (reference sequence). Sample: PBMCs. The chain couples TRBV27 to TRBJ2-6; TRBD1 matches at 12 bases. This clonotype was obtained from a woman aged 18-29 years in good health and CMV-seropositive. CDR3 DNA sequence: TGTGCCAGCAGTTCTCACGGGACAGGGGGCTCACACTCTGGGGCCAACGTCCTGACTTTC. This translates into CASSSHGTGGSHSGANVLTF.